Following are 2 T cell receptor beta chains from one sample sequenced in a study of blood T cell repertoires in COVID-19. Assay: immunoSEQ multiplex PCR; the TCRdb copy retains only in-frame clones and omits some. The sample contains some 110,000 clones, 70% to 90% of which appear only once. Source material: peripheral blood. The receptor source for this set is a man in his forties with acute or convalescent COVID-19.

V usage is TRBV4-3 and J usage is TRBJ2-1, with D possibly TRBD2 on 7 matching bases. The CDR3 consists of 14 residues. Between the trimmed V and J ends, which lost 0 bases and 12 bases, there was a span of 15 bases. The germline V gene has CDR1 LGHNA and CDR2 YSLEER. The chain's CDR3 is CASSQDWGGAMQFF. The CDR3 DNA sequence: TGCGCCAGCAGCCAAGACTGGGGGGGGGCGATGCAGTTCTTC.

The genes are TRBV19 and TRBJ2-5; possibly TRBD2 for D (6 bases). CDR1 and CDR2 (germline): LNHDA, SQIVND (reference sequence). CDR3 length: 15 residues. V lost 5 bases to trimming and J lost 5 bases, with 18 bases between them. CDR3 coding DNA: TGTGCCAGTAGTCCCAAATCGACTAGACAGGAGACCCAGTACTTC. It translates to CASSPKSTRQETQYF. Together with reference TRBV19 and TRBJ2-5, the CDR3 gives the full variable domain: DGGITQSPKYLFRKEGQNVTLSCEQNLNHDAMYWYRQDPGQGLRLIYYSQIVNDFQKGDIAEGYSVSREKKESFPLTVTSAQKNPTAFYLCASSPKSTRQETQYFGPGTRLLVL.